This T cell receptor beta chain stems from a study of CD8 T cells in Susac syndrome. With random hexamers, reverse transcription was performed on about 0.5 to 1 ug of RNA. TCR beta CDR3 was amplified by immunoSEQ multiplex PCR. This amplification extended across 54 Vbeta and 13 Jbeta segments. In TCRdb, the immunoSEQ multiplex PCR reads were re-called with MiXCR into one record per CDR3 protein. Of 150,000 to 200,000 distinct CDR3 sequences listed, under 95% are singletons. The study used healthy donors as controls matched for age and sex. TEMRA cells were FACS-enriched, and CD8+ and CD4+ T cells were isolated negatively. V dropped 7 bases and J dropped 2; count of bases not matched to a gene: 4. In germline, CDR1 is SNHLY, CDR2 FYNNEI. This CDR3 comprises 15 residues. Overall study results and limits: The TCR sequencing and HLA analysis in the study involved a relatively small number of individuals, as the study acknowledged.

Remarks on this clonotype: Its antigen is currently unknown.

Sequences were obtained from CD4+ T cells from PBMCs. The rearrangement links TRBV2 to TRBJ1-5, with TRBD1 matching 11 bases. The source of this sequence is a human donor in good health. For the CDR3, the DNA is TGTGCCAGCAAGGGACAGGGGGTTGGCAATCAGCCCCAGCATTTT. Translating gives CASKGQGVGNQPQHF.